Listed below are T cell receptor beta chains from one sample, sequenced in a study of metastatic and nonmetastatic thyroid tumors. Through MiXCR, TCRdb re-clonotyped the PCR reads. The table shows around 28,000 clones, with 25% to 35% occurring only once. Material for sequencing was blood. The receptors derive from a female donor with papillary thyroid cancer or a benign thyroid nodule (not recorded which). Some clones in this sample may be carry-over from other donors' samples. Both conserved end residues are part of each CDR3. Each record gives: CDR3 protein, CDR3 DNA, J gene, clone size, CDR3 length, V gene, D gene. D genes are given only for firm matches. A clone size is listed for some rows: how often the clone was seen (once, few, many), or a class if it is expanded.

CDR3 protein: CASSIKEGTEAFF; CDR3 DNA: TGTGCCAGTAGTATTAAGGAGGGCACTGAAGCTTTCTTT; J gene: TRBJ1-1; clone size: many; CDR3 length: 13; V gene: TRBV19; D gene: .
CDR3 protein: CASTRPGQGITEAFF; CDR3 DNA: TGTGCCAGCACGCGACCGGGACAGGGGATCACTGAAGCTTTCTTT; J gene: TRBJ1-1; clone size: large; CDR3 length: 15; V gene: TRBV12-3/TRBV12-4; D gene: TRBD1
CDR3 protein: CASGTTMNEQFF; CDR3 DNA: TGTGCCAGCGGGACGACAATGAATGAGCAGTTCTTC; J gene: TRBJ2-1; clone size: .; CDR3 length: 12; V gene: TRBV11-2; D gene: .
CDR3 protein: CASSYPGRNEQYF; CDR3 DNA: TGTGCCAGCAGTTACCCGGGACGGAACGAGCAGTACTTC; J gene: TRBJ2-7; clone size: .; CDR3 length: 13; V gene: TRBV6-5; D gene: .
CDR3 protein: CASEGSGSNTGELFF; CDR3 DNA: TGCGCCAGCGAGGGGAGCGGGTCGAACACCGGGGAGCTGTTTTTT; J gene: TRBJ2-2; clone size: .; CDR3 length: 15; V gene: TRBV4-1; D gene: .
CDR3 protein: CASSSLTGDQPQHF; CDR3 DNA: TGTGCCAGCAGTTCGTTAACAGGGGATCAGCCCCAGCATTTT; J gene: TRBJ1-5; clone size: many; CDR3 length: 14; V gene: TRBV28; D gene: TRBD1
CDR3 protein: CSATASSLLSTDTQYF; CDR3 DNA: TGCAGTGCTACGGCCTCTAGCCTCCTTAGCACAGATACGCAGTATTTT; J gene: TRBJ2-3; clone size: many; CDR3 length: 16; V gene: TRBV20-1; D gene: .
CDR3 protein: CASSPGTSGGPKF; CDR3 DNA: TGTGCCAGCAGCCCCGGGACTAGCGGGGGGCCAAAGTTT; J gene: TRBJ2-5; clone size: .; CDR3 length: 13; V gene: TRBV3-1; D gene: TRBD2
CDR3 protein: CASSGPDRVNTEAFF; CDR3 DNA: TGTGCCAGCAGTGGGCCGGACAGGGTGAACACTGAAGCTTTCTTT; J gene: TRBJ1-1; clone size: many; CDR3 length: 15; V gene: TRBV6-1; D gene: TRBD1
CDR3 protein: CASSLGPGIYEQYF; CDR3 DNA: TGTGCCAGCAGTCTTGGACCAGGGATCTACGAGCAGTACTTC; J gene: TRBJ2-7; clone size: .; CDR3 length: 14; V gene: TRBV6-1; D gene: .
CDR3 protein: CAISTSGSGNEQFF; CDR3 DNA: TGTGCCATCAGTACTAGCGGGAGTGGGAATGAGCAGTTCTTC; J gene: TRBJ2-1; clone size: .; CDR3 length: 14; V gene: TRBV10-3; D gene: TRBD2
CDR3 protein: CASSLLGQYNEQFF; CDR3 DNA: TGTGCTAGCAGCTTGTTGGGCCAGTACAATGAGCAGTTCTTC; J gene: TRBJ2-1; clone size: .; CDR3 length: 14; V gene: TRBV7-7; D gene: .
CDR3 protein: CASSYSGERSSGYTF; CDR3 DNA: TGTGCCAGCAGTTACTCGGGGGAGAGGAGTAGTGGCTACACCTTC; J gene: TRBJ1-2; clone size: few; CDR3 length: 15; V gene: TRBV6-2/TRBV6-3; D gene: .
CDR3 protein: CASSEGGTYYGYTF; CDR3 DNA: TGTGCCAGCAGTGAAGGAGGCACTTACTATGGCTACACCTTC; J gene: TRBJ1-2; clone size: .; CDR3 length: 14; V gene: TRBV6-1; D gene: .
CDR3 protein: CSAGGDGGPQHF; CDR3 DNA: TGCAGTGCCGGCGGGGATGGAGGGCCCCAGCATTTT; J gene: TRBJ1-5; clone size: many; CDR3 length: 12; V gene: TRBV20-1; D gene: .
CDR3 protein: CASSPSALREQYF; CDR3 DNA: TGTGCCAGTAGTCCATCGGCACTGCGCGAGCAGTACTTC; J gene: TRBJ2-7; clone size: many; CDR3 length: 13; V gene: TRBV19; D gene: .
CDR3 protein: CASSQGASRTSGYTGELFF; CDR3 DNA: TGCGCCAGCAGCCAAGGAGCGTCGAGGACTAGCGGCTACACCGGGGAGCTGTTTTTT; J gene: TRBJ2-2; clone size: many; CDR3 length: 19; V gene: TRBV4-3; D gene: TRBD2